The sequence of this T cell receptor beta chain was determined in a study of CD8 T cells in Susac syndrome (dated 2019 in TCRdb). Background on the whole study: Repertoire sequencing was used to test whether CD8+ T cell activation and differentiation in Susac syndrome was antigen driven. CD8+ T cell repertoire clonality was compared between approximately 12 healthy donors, about 14 Susac syndrome patients and fewer than 19 multiple sclerosis patients.

RNA was extracted with the RNeasy kit and about 0.5 to 1 ug was reverse transcribed using random hexamers. TCR beta CDR3 regions were amplified with the immunoSEQ multiplex PCR assay covering 54 Vbeta and 13 Jbeta segments. PCR amplification bias was corrected using a synthetic template baseline for primer optimization and computational correction. The study's processing was this. Reads were annotated to V, D and J genes according to IMGT and were analyzed with immunoSEQ Analyzer, with only productive sequences retained. Clonality was calculated as one minus the Shannon entropy normalized by log2 of the number of productive unique sequences. Public and private clones were assessed among the 100 most prevalent clones of each patient and control. A clone was defined as Susac-specific if it was absent from the healthy and MS cohorts, from 1052 published viral clones and from other ImmuneACCESS disease sequences. Using fastp at Q25 and MiXCR, TCRdb reprocessed the public reads and kept productive beta chains. Every entry covers one CDR3 protein and lists the most common genes and DNA from its rows. For this entry, the V and J calls and clone size follow TCRdb and not the study's own pipeline. In this sample the table shows approximately 300,000 distinct CDR3 sequences, almost 85% of which occur a single time. Of the sample, 0.21% is held by the ten largest clones.

Broader findings and caveats from the paper: The number of individuals in the TCR sequencing and HLA analysis was recognized as being relatively small.

A note on this clonotype: This receptor's antigen is unknown. Qualities for individual bases were not recorded, and no much larger clone is one base off.

Peripheral blood CD8+ and CD4+ T cells from healthy donors, Susac syndrome patients and multiple sclerosis patients were profiled using high-throughput TCR beta sequencing. The multiple sclerosis controls were treatment-naive patients whose relapsing-remitting disease, either stable or active, fulfilled the revised McDonald criteria. Bulk CD8+ and CD4+ T cells were purified by magnetic negative isolation, while CD8+ TEMRA cells were enriched using FACS. Blood was drawn into EDTA tubes, processed within 24 hours, and PBMCs were isolated by density gradient centrifugation. PBMCs intended for TCR sequencing were frozen in liquid nitrogen and were later thawed in a 37 degrees C water bath. A purity of at least 90% was achieved for sorted or isolated CD4+, CD8+ and CD8+ TEMRA cells. Measured from the cysteine to the phenylalanine, the CDR3 is 18 residues long. Only the CDR3 region is kept as DNA, spanning 54 bases read in frame from base 1. V ends up 4 bases short and J 0 bases short, with an unmatched junction base count of 11. As encoded in the germline V gene, CDR1 is SGHDT while CDR2 is YYEEEE.

The chain links TRBV5-6 with TRBJ2-4; TRBD1 agrees with 9 junctional bases. The source of this sequence is a human donor with multiple sclerosis. The sequencing sample was made of CD8+ T cells from PBMCs. The DNA reads TGTGCCAGCAGCATCTTTCACAGGGGGCTGGAAGCCAAAAACATTCAGTACTTC. It is translated as CASSIFHRGLEAKNIQYF.